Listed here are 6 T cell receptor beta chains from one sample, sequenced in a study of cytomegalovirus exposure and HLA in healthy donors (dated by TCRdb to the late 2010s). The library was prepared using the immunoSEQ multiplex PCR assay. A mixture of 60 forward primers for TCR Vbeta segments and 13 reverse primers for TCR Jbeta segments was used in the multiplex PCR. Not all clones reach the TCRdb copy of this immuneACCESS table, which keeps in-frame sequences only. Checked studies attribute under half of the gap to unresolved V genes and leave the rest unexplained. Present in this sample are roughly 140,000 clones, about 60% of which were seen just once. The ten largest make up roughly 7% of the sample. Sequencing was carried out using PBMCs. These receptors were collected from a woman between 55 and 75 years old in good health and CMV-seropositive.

The CDR3 loop is CASSSVPDREAFF. The CDR3 nucleotides read TGTGCCAGCAGCTCCGTCCCCGACAGGGAAGCTTTCTTT. The chain is built from TRBV28 and TRBJ1-1, with D perhaps matching TRBD1 (6 bases). This CDR3 has 13 amino acids. CDR1 is MDHEN, CDR2 SYDVKM, per germline. Trimming took 6 bases from V and 8 from J, leaving 16 bases between them.

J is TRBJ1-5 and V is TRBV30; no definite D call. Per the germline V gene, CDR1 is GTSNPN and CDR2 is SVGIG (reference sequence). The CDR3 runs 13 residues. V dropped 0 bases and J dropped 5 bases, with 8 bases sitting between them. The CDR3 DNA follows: TGTGCCTGGAGTGTACGGACTGATCAGCCCCAGCATTTT. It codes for CAWSVRTDQPQHF.

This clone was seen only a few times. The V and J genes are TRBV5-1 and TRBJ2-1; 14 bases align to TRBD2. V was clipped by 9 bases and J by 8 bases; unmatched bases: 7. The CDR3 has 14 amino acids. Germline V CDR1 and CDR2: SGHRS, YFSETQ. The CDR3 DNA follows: TGCGCCACCAAAGGGACTAGCGGGAGCGATGAGCAGTTCTTC. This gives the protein CATKGTSGSDEQFF.

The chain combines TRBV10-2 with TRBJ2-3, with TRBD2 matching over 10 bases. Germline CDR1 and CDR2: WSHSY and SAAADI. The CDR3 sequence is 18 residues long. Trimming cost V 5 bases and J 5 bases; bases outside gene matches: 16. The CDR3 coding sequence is TGCGCCAGCAGTTGGACTACGAAAGCGGGAGGGCCGGAAGATACGCAGTATTTT. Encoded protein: CASSWTTKAGGPEDTQYF.

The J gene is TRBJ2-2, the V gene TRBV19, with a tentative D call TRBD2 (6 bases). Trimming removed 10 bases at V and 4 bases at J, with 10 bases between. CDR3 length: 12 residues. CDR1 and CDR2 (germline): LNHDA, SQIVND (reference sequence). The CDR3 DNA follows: TGTGCCACCCCGGGGGTCACCGGGGAGCTGTTTTTT. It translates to CATPGVTGELFF.

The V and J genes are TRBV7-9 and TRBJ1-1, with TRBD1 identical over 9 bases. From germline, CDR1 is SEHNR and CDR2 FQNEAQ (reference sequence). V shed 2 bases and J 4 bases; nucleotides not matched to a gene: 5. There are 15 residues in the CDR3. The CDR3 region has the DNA TGTGCCAGCAGCTTAAAACAGGGGGCTGGCACTGAAGCTTTCTTT. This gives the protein CASSLKQGAGTEAFF. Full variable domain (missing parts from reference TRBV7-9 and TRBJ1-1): DTGVSQNPRHKITKRGQNVTFRCDPISEHNRLYWYRQTLGQGPEFLTYFQNEAQLEKSRLLSDRFSAERPKGSFSTLEIQRTEQGDSAMYLCASSLKQGAGTEAFFGQGTRLTVV.